This T cell receptor beta chain was found in a study of T cell repertoires and HLA-DP antigens. The overall study: In vitro CD4+ alloreactivity was against HeLa-presented HLA-DP. General study findings and limits: Average cumulative frequency of previously undetected clones was 35% to 40% against one allele and 45% to 65% against the other. Antigen presentation used HeLa cells, with total CD4+ cells responding.

The data were produced by immunoSEQ multiplex PCR, yet TCRdb's version contains in-frame clones alone and is incomplete. There are roughly 120,000 clones in the sample; about 92% occur only once, and around 0.25% lies in the top ten. The ends were cut back, 5 bases at V and 1 base at J, with 16 bases in the middle. The germline gives CDR1 SGHTA, CDR2 FQGTGA. The CDR3 sequence is 16 residues long. Details on this clone: Its antigen is unknown.

The TCR originated in a woman between 18 and 30 years old in good health and CMV-seronegative. The chain has TRBV7-3 and TRBJ2-3; TRBD2 is a possible D gene (7 bases). Sequencing was carried out using CD4+ T cells from PBMCs. CDR3 nucleotide sequence: TGTGCCAGCAGCCCCCGTAGGGGGGGCGGCACAGATACGCAGTATTTT. It is translated as CASSPRRGGGTDTQYF.